This record covers a single T cell receptor (beta chain). V was pared by 2 bases and J by 7 bases, with 17 bases between. This CDR3 has 16 residues. From germline, CDR1 is WNHNN and CDR2 SYGVQD (reference sequence). Sequenced by immunoSEQ multiplex PCR; TCRdb stores in-frame clones only, minus some. The table has some 110,000 clones, roughly 80% seen once. The data stem from a study of blood T cell repertoires in COVID-19. Study-wide background: PBMCs, B-cell-depleted T cells, or T cells provided the cDNA or gDNA that made up the material.

The V gene is TRBV10-1, the J gene TRBJ2-2; no reliable D call. Sequencing was done on a sample of peripheral blood. The receptor's source is a woman in her 70s with acute or convalescent COVID-19. The CDR3 sequence is CASSETRFEISGELFF. The CDR3 coding sequence is TGCGCCAGCAGTGAGACCAGGTTTGAGATCAGCGGGGAGCTGTTTTTT.